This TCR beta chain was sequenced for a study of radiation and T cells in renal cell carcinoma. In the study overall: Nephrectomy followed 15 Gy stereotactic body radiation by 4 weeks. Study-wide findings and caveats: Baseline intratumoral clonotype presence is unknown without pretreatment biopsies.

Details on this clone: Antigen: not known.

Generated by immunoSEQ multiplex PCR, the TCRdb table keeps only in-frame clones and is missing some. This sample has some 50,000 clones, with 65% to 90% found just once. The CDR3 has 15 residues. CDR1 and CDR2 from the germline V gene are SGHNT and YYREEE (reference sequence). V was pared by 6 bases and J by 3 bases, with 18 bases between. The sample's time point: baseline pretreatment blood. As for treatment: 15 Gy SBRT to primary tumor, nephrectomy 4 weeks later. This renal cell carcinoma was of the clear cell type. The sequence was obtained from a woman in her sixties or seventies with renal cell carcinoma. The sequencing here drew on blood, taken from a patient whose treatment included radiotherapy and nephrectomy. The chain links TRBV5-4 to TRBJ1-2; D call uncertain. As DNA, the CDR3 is TGTGCCAGCACTCTCCAAGGCCGGCTAGACTATGGCTACACCTTC. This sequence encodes CASTLQGRLDYGYTF.